This T cell receptor (beta chain) is drawn from a study of T-cell reconstitution after alpha-beta-depleted transplantation in children. A TCRbeta library incorporating unique molecular identifiers was prepared. TCRdb fed the PCR reads into MiXCR, producing one record per CDR3 protein. The sample includes about 420,000 distinct CDR3 sequences, about a tenth of them seen just once. The germline CDR1 and CDR2 sequences are SQVTM and ANQGSEA. The CDR3 is 12 residues long. V was shortened by 4 bases and J by 1 base, with 8 bases between the two germline ends. This clonotype was counted at least ten times. This material consisted of PBMCs from the stem cell graft donor, taken from the stem cell graft. The chain couples TRBV29-1 to TRBJ2-7; D is unclear. The sequence came from a human donor who donated a stem cell graft to a child with acute myeloid leukemia. The CDR3: CSVAYVSYEQYF. The CDR3 DNA is TGCAGCGTTGCATATGTTTCCTACGAGCAGTACTTC.